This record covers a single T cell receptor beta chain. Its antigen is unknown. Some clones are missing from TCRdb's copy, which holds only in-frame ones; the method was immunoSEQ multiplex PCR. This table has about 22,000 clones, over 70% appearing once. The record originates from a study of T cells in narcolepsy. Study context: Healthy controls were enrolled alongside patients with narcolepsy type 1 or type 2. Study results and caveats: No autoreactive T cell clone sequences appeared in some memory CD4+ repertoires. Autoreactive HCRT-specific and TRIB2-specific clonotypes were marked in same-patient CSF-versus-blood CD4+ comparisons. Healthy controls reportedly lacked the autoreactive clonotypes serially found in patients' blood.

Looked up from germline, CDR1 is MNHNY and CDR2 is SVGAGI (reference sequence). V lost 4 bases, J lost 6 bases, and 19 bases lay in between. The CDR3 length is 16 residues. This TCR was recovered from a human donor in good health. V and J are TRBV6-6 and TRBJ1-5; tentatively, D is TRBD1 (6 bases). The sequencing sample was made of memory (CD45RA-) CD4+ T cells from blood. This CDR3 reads CASSSQGPREGQPQHF. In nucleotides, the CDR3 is TGTGCCAGCAGTTCCCAGGGGCCCAGGGAAGGTCAGCCCCAGCATTTT.